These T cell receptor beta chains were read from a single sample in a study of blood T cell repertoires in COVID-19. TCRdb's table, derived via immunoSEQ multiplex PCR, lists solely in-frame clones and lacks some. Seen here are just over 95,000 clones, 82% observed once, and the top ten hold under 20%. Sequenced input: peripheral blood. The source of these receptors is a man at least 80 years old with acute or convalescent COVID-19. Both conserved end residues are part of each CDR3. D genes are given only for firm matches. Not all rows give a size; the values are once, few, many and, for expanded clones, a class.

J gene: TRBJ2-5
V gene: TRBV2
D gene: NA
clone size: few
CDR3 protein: CASTKGRDRETQYF
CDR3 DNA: TGTGCCAGCACAAAGGGCAGGGATCGGGAGACCCAGTACTTC

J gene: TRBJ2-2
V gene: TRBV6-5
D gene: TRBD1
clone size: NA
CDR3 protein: CASMGQMNTGELFF
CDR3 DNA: TGTGCCAGTATGGGACAGATGAACACCGGGGAGCTGTTTTTT

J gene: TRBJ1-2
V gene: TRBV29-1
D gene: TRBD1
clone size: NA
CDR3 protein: CSVLPTGGKGYGYTF
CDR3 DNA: TGCAGCGTTTTACCGACAGGGGGCAAGGGGTATGGCTACACCTTC

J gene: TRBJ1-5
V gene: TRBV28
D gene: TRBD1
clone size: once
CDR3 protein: CASSPRTGGHQPQHF
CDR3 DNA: TGTGCCAGCAGTCCCCGGACAGGGGGGCATCAGCCCCAGCATTTT

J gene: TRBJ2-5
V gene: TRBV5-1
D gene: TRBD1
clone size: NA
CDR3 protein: CASSTGTERETQYF
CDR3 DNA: TGCGCCAGCAGCACCGGGACAGAGAGGGAGACCCAGTACTTC

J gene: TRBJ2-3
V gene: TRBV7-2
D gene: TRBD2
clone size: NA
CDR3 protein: CASSLAASGRGTDTQYF
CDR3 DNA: TGTGCCAGCAGCTTAGCGGCTAGCGGGCGCGGCACAGATACGCAGTATTTT

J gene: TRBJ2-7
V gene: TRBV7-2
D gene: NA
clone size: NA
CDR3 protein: CASSFPTYEQYF
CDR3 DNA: TGTGCCAGCAGTTTTCCAACCTACGAGCAGTACTTC

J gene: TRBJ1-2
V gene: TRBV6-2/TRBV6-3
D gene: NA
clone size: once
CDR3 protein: CASSSIVNYGYTF
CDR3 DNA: TGTGCCAGCAGTTCGATAGTTAACTATGGCTACACCTTC

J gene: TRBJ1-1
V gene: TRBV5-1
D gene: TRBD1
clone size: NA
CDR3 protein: CASSTGDRGRKGGLDTEAFF
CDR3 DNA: TGCGCCAGCAGCACCGGGGACAGGGGTAGGAAAGGAGGTTTGGACACTGAAGCTTTCTTT

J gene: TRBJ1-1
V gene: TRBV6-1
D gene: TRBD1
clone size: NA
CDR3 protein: CASSDQGVISEAFF
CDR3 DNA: TGTGCCAGCAGTGATCAGGGGGTAATATCTGAAGCTTTCTTT

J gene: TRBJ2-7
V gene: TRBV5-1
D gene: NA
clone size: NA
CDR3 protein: CASSSPGDGPYEQYF
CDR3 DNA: TGCGCCAGCAGCTCGCCGGGGGATGGGCCTTACGAGCAGTACTTC

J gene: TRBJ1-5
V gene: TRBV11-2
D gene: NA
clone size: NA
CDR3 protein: CASSLGTGSVGNQPQHF
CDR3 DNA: TGTGCCAGCAGCTTAGGAACAGGGTCCGTAGGCAATCAGCCCCAGCATTTT

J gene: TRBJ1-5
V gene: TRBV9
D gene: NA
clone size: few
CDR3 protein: CASSVSPGQPQHF
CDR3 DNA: TGTGCCAGCAGCGTATCCCCCGGACAACCCCAGCATTTT

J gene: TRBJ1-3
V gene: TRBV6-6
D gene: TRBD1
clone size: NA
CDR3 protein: CASSTGGSGNTIYF
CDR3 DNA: TGTGCCAGCTCTACAGGGGGCTCTGGAAACACCATATATTTT

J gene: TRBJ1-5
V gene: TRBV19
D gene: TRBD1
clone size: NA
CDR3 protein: CASSRTGTGWHF
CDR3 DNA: TGTGCCAGTAGTAGGACCGGGACAGGCTGGCATTTT

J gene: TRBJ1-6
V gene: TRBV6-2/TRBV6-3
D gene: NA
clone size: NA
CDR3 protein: CASSSMAAYNSPLHF
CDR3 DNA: TGTGCCAGCAGTTCTATGGCGGCTTATAATTCACCCCTCCACTTT

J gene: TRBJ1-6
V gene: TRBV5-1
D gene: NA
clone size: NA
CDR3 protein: CASSLDEGLPLHF
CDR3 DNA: TGCGCCAGCAGCTTGGATGAGGGACTACCCCTCCACTTT

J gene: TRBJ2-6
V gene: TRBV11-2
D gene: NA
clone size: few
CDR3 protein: CASTEGGGSGSNVLTF
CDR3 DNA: TGTGCCAGCACCGAAGGGGGGGGATCTGGGTCCAACGTCCTGACTTTC

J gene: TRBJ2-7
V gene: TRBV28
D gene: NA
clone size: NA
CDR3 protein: CASASQVRRSYEQYF
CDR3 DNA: TGTGCCAGCGCGTCGCAGGTTAGACGCTCCTACGAGCAGTACTTC

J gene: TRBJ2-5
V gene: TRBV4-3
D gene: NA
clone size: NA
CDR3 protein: CASSVRGPREQETQYF
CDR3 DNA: TGCGCCAGCAGCGTACGGGGTCCTAGGGAGCAAGAGACCCAGTACTTC

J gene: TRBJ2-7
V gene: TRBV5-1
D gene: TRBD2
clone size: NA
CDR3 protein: CASSLVAGAYEQYF
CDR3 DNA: TGCGCCAGCAGCTTGGTCGCGGGAGCCTACGAGCAGTACTTC

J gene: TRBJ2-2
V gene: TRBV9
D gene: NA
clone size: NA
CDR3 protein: CASSAGSGAGELFF
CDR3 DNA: TGTGCCAGCAGCGCCGGGTCCGGGGCCGGGGAGCTGTTTTTT

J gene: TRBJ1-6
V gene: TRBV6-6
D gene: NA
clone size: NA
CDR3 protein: CASKRPLDSVNSPLHF
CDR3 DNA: TGTGCCAGCAAACGCCCATTGGACAGTGTGAATTCACCCCTCCACTTT

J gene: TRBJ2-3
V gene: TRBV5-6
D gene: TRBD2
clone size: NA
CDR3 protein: CASSPRTRSTSTDTQYF
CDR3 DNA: TGTGCCAGCAGCCCCCGGACTAGGTCGACGAGCACAGATACGCAGTATTTT

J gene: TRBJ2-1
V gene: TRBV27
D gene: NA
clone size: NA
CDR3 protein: CASSSTSNEQFF
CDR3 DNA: TGTGCCAGCAGTTCAACTAGCAATGAGCAGTTCTTC

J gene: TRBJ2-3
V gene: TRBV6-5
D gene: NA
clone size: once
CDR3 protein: CASSYSLADTQYF
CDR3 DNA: TGTGCCAGCAGTTACTCGCTAGCAGATACGCAGTATTTT

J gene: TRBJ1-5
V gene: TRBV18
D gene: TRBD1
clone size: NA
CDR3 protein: CASSQGTGYQPQHF
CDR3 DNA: TGTGCCAGCTCACAAGGGACAGGGTATCAGCCCCAGCATTTT

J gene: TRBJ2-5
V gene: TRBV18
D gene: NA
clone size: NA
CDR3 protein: CASSHNPSQGLQETQYF
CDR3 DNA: TGTGCCAGCTCACACAATCCTAGTCAGGGGCTCCAAGAGACCCAGTACTTC

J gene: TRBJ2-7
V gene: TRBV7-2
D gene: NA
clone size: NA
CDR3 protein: CASSYTDSYEQYF
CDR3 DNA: TGTGCCAGCAGCTACACCGACAGCTACGAGCAGTACTTC

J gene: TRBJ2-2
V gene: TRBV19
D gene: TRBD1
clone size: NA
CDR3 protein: CASSRFRGRGRAGELFF
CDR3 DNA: TGTGCCAGTAGTAGGTTCAGGGGGCGAGGTCGCGCCGGGGAGCTGTTTTTT

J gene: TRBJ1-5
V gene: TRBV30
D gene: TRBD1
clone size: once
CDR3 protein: CAWSTTGGSQPQHF
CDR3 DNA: TGTGCCTGGAGTACCACAGGGGGCAGTCAGCCCCAGCATTTT

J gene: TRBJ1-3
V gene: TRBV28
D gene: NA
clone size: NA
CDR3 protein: CASSEEFRNTIYF
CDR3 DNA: TGTGCCAGCAGTGAGGAGTTCCGAAACACCATATATTTT

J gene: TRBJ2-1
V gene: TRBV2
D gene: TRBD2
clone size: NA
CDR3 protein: CASSGGLAGVGGYNEQFF
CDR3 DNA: TGTGCCAGCAGTGGAGGACTAGCGGGAGTCGGCGGGTACAATGAGCAGTTCTTC

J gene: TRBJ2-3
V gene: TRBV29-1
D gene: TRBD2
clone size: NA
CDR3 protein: CSGGSTSTDTQYF
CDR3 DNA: TGCAGCGGCGGGAGCACTAGCACAGATACGCAGTATTTT

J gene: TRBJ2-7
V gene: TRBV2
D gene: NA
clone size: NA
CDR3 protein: CASSEARAGLGEQYF
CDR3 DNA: TGTGCCAGCAGTGAAGCGCGGGCAGGCCTGGGGGAGCAGTACTTC

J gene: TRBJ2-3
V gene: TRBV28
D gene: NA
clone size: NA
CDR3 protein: CASSGGQNTQYF
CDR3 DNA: TGTGCCAGCAGTGGGGGACAAAATACGCAGTATTTT

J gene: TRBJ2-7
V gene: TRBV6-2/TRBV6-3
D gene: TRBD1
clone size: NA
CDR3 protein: CASSYQIPILDRAPYEQYF
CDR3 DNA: TGTGCCAGCAGTTACCAAATCCCGATTTTGGACAGGGCCCCCTACGAGCAGTACTTC

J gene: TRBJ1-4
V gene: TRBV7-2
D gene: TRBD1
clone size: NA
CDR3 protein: CASSPKTGAEKLFF
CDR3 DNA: TGTGCCAGCAGCCCCAAGACAGGGGCCGAAAAACTGTTTTTT

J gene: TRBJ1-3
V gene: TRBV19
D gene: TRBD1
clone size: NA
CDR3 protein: CASSTPRQGLSGNTIYF
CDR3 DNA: TGTGCCAGTAGTACCCCTCGACAGGGCCTCTCTGGAAACACCATATATTTT

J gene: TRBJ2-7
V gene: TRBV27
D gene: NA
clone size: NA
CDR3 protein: CASSLLGAQGGVYEQYF
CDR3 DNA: TGTGCCAGCAGTTTACTAGGGGCTCAAGGGGGAGTATACGAGCAGTACTTC

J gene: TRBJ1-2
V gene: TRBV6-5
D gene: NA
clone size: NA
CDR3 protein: CASSTRVPKGYTF
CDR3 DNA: TGTGCCAGCAGCACTCGCGTCCCCAAGGGCTACACCTTC

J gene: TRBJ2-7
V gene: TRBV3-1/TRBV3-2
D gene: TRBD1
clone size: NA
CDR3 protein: CASSLTRGQLDSYEQYF
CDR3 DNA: TGTGCCAGCAGCCTTACACGGGGACAGCTCGATTCCTACGAGCAGTACTTC

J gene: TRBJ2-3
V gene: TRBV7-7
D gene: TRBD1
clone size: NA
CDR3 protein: CASSQGQPDTQYF
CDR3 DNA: TGTGCCAGCAGCCAGGGACAGCCAGATACGCAGTATTTT

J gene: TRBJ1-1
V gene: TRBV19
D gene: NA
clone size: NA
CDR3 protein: CASSRQNTEAFF
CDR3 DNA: TGTGCCAGTAGTAGGCAGAACACTGAAGCTTTCTTT